This T cell receptor (beta chain) came from a study of beta chain features in type 1 diabetes. Overall study results and limits: PCR might pick shorter templates more often, in the same way for patients and controls. The study left unresolved whether HLA type influences TCRB rearrangement. Among all four CD4+ subsets, Type 1 diabetes patients had TCRB CDR3s that were moderately but significantly shorter.

Sorting of CD4+ naive, central memory, regulatory and stem cell-like memory cells was performed via CD45RO/CCR7/CD25/CD127/CD95/CD27. The CDR3 extends over 14 amino acids. Looked up from germline, CDR1 is SGHNT and CDR2 is YENEEA. V was clipped by 1 base and J by 3 bases, with 10 bases between them. Reverse transcription of all isolated RNA meant that expressed TCRB transcripts were sequenced. The protocol was immunoSEQ multiplex PCR, while the TCRdb copy is restricted to in-frame clones and leaves out a portion. Here the sample spans 640,000 or so clones, roughly 13% being singletons. On this clone itself: Its antigen is unknown.

This TCR was sampled from a man younger than 30 with type 1 diabetes. The rearrangement uses TRBV11-3 and TRBJ2-7; D may be TRBD2 (6 bases). Sequences were obtained from naive CD4+ T cells from blood. Written as DNA, the CDR3 is TGTGCCAGCAGCTTAGGGGGAGGTGGCTACGAGCAGTACTTC. Encoded protein: CASSLGGGGYEQYF.